The rows below give T cell receptor beta chains drawn from one sample of a study of regulatory T cells in long-lasting Graves disease. TCRdb re-called the multiplex PCR reads through MiXCR, storing one row per CDR3 protein. Among hundreds of thousands of distinct CDR3 sequences, less than 20% were seen once, and the ten largest hold roughly 18%. The same sample was also used in a study of T cells in Graves' hyperthyroidism and ophthalmopathy.

This sample comprised peripheral blood mononuclear cells (PBMCs), obtained at new diagnosis, from a patient treated with antithyroid drugs. The receptor source for this set is a woman in her 30s with Graves disease. The CDR3 runs from the conserved cysteine through the conserved F or W.

J gene,V gene,CDR3 protein
TRBJ1-1,TRBV4-1,CASSLSGAPYTEAFF
TRBJ2-3,TRBV7-3,CASSLGGSHTDTQYF
TRBJ1-5,TRBV10-3,CAISEEKGNNQPQHF
TRBJ2-7,TRBV27,CASSFTAGGYEQYF
TRBJ2-1,TRBV20-1,CSARTSPNEQFF
TRBJ2-2,TRBV4-1,CASSQDLAGSSTRFF
TRBJ1-6,TRBV7-9,CASSRETGGDSPLHF
TRBJ2-4,TRBV10-3,CAISEFPPETKNIQYF
TRBJ1-1,TRBV9,CASSVEPRMNTEAFF
TRBJ2-2,TRBV7-3,CASSLAGRGTGELFF
TRBJ1-1,TRBV7-9,CASLFSLGIANTEAFF